Listed here are 5 T cell receptor beta chains from one sample, sequenced in a study of T cells expressing NK-cell markers. TCRdb re-called the 5' RACE reads; one entry per CDR3 protein, DNA not given. This listing includes 400,000 or so distinct CDR3 sequences. Material for sequencing was blood T cells: a sorted CD56 or NKG2C T cell subset, CD4+ or CD8+ T cells, or bulk PBMC T cells (not recorded which). Receptors were obtained from a woman between 45 and 60 years old in good health.

The rearrangement joins TRBV9 to TRBJ2-3; TCRdb selects TRBD1, and the lack of DNA leaves this call unchecked. In germline, CDR1 is SGDLS, CDR2 YYNGEE. This CDR3 is built from 14 residues. The CDR3 loop reads CASSEGFDVDTQYF.

V usage is TRBV27 and J usage is TRBJ2-2. Germline loops: CDR1 MNHEY, CDR2 SMNVEV (reference sequence). The CDR3 is 14 amino acids. CDR3 sequence reads: CASSLSSNTGELFF.

The chain joins TRBV5-1 to TRBJ2-1; without DNA, the TCRdb call of TRBD1 cannot be checked. The CDR3 contains 14 residues. The germline V gene encodes CDR1 SGHRS and CDR2 YFSETQ. This CDR3 is CASSFNTGAREQFF. The variable domain in full, with the rest retrieved from reference TRBV5-1 and TRBJ2-1, is KAGVTQTPRYLIKTRGQQVTLSCSPISGHRSVSWYQQTPGQGLQFLFEYFSETQRNKGNFPGRFSGRQFSNSRSEMNVSTLELGDSALYLCASSFNTGAREQFFGPGTRLTVL.

The chain combines TRBV29-1 with TRBJ1-6. Per germline, CDR1 SQVTM and CDR2 ANQGSEA. CDR3 size: 11 residues. This CDR3 reads CSAGYNSPLHF.

The J gene is TRBJ2-3, the V gene TRBV15. The CDR3 is 17 residues long. Germline loops: CDR1 LNHNV, CDR2 YYDKDF (reference sequence). The CDR3 loop is CATSPDRSEEGPDTQYF.